This entry lists 23 T cell receptor beta chains sequenced from one sample in a study of blood T cell repertoires in COVID-19. Measured with immunoSEQ multiplex PCR; TCRdb has only the in-frame clones, and not every one. The sample includes 55,000 to 75,000 clones, about 87% of them seen just once. The sample taken for sequencing was peripheral blood. The source is a human donor with active COVID-19. The donor label of this sample is uncertain.

This clone showed up just a few times. The chain employs TRBV5-6 and TRBJ2-4; D may be TRBD1 (5 bases). CDR3 length: 11 residues. Trimming removed 10 bases from V and 5 bases from J, with 10 bases in between. Germline V gene lookup returns CDR1 SGHDT and CDR2 YYEEEE. The chain's CDR3 is CAPQTENIQYF. CDR3 DNA: TGTGCCCCACAGACAGAAAACATTCAGTACTTC.

This chain joins TRBV4-3 and TRBJ2-1; 7 bases agree with TRBD2. Germline V CDR1 and CDR2: LGHNA, YSLEER. Trimming at V came to 0 bases and at J to 2 bases, leaving 4 bases not matched to a gene. The CDR3 runs to 16 residues. As DNA, the CDR3 is TGCGCCAGCAGCCAAGACGTGGCGGGGGCCTACAATGAGCAGTTCTTC. The encoded protein is CASSQDVAGAYNEQFF.

The chain links TRBV7-3 to TRBJ2-6, with 7 bases lining up with TRBD1. The CDR3 is 18 residues long. Germline-derived CDR1 and CDR2 are SGHTA and FQGTGA. Trimming removed 5 bases from V and 0 bases from J; junction bases left unmatched: 10. The CDR3 DNA follows: TGTGCCAGCAGCCCAACCGGGACAGTAAACTCTGGGGCCAACGTCCTGACTTTC. Amino acids: CASSPTGTVNSGANVLTF.

This clone was observed a single time. Written as DNA, the CDR3 is TGTGCCAGCAGCCGGAATAGCTACGGGACAGGTGAAGCTTTCTTT. Protein product: CASSRNSYGTGEAFF. The rearrangement links TRBV13 to TRBJ1-1, with 8 nucleotides matching TRBD1. Trimming took 5 bases from V and 7 from J; bases not matched to a gene: 12. This CDR3 is built from 15 residues. Germline V gene data show CDR1 as PRHDT and CDR2 as FYEKMQ (reference sequence).

This chain links TRBV10-2 with TRBJ1-5, with a weak D call TRBD1 (6 bases). CDR3 length: 19 residues. V gave up 0 bases and J gave up 2 bases, with 20 bases separating them. Germline CDR1 reads WSHSY; CDR2 reads SAAADI. DNA of the CDR3: TGCGCCAGCAGTGAGTCTACTATGGCCGTGACAGGACGCAATCAGCCCCAGCATTTT. As protein: CASSESTMAVTGRNQPQHF.

The chain carries TRBV7-3 and TRBJ1-1; D might be TRBD1 (5 bases). The CDR3 totals 13 residues. Trimming left V 4 bases short and J 1 base short, with 7 bases between. From germline, CDR1 is SGHTA and CDR2 FQGTGA. The CDR3 protein is CASSSQENTEAFF. The CDR3 DNA reads TGTGCCAGCAGCTCACAGGAGAACACTGAAGCTTTCTTT.

As DNA, the CDR3 is TGCAGCGTTCGCCAGGGGGCGTCCTACGAGCAGTACTTC. Translating it yields CSVRQGASYEQYF. V and J are TRBV29-1 and TRBJ2-7; 8 bases are shared with TRBD1. V lost 5 bases to trimming and J lost 1 base; unmatched junction nucleotides: 4. There are 13 residues in the CDR3. The V gene's germline CDR1 is SQVTM and CDR2 ANQGSEA.

The chain couples TRBV5-4 to TRBJ2-5; 11 bases are shared with TRBD2. Germline values: CDR1 SGHNT, CDR2 YYREEE (reference sequence). The CDR3 is 15 residues long. V gave up 4 bases and J gave up 9 bases; unmatched junction bases: 11. CDR3 sequence reads: CASSPTGLAAESQYF. CDR3 nucleotides: TGTGCCAGCAGCCCGACGGGACTAGCGGCCGAGTCCCAGTACTTC. Combining the CDR3 with reference TRBV5-4 and TRBJ2-5 gives the whole variable domain ETGVTQSPTHLIKTRGQQVTLRCSSQSGHNTVSWYQQALGQGPQFIFQYYREEENGRGNFPPRFSGLQFPNYSSELNVNALELDDSALYLCASSPTGLAAESQYFGPGTRLLVL.

This clone was seen a handful of times. The chain combines TRBV5-1 with TRBJ1-1; 12 bases are a match to TRBD1. Germline V gene lookup returns CDR1 SGHRS and CDR2 YFSETQ. Losses at the gene ends were 0 bases for V and 6 bases for J; bases not matched to a gene: 12. The CDR3 runs 18 residues. CDR3 nucleotide sequence: TGCGCCAGCAGCTTGGCAGGACCGGGACAGGGGGCCGGGGCTGAAGCTTTCTTT. Translating it yields CASSLAGPGQGAGAEAFF.

The chain couples TRBV5-4 to TRBJ2-5, with D unclear. Germline CDR1 SGHNT, CDR2 YYREEE (reference sequence). The CDR3 extends over 13 amino acids. Trimming shortened V by 5 bases and J by 5 bases, and 13 bases separated the two germline ends. CDR3 sequence reads: CASRQWSGETQYF. DNA of the CDR3: TGTGCCAGCAGGCAATGGAGTGGGGAGACCCAGTACTTC.

The J gene is TRBJ2-3, the V gene TRBV29-1, with 8 bases identical to TRBD2. The V and J ends lost 7 bases and 1 base, in that order; junction bases with no gene match: 10. The CDR3 totals 15 residues. Germline values: CDR1 SQVTM, CDR2 ANQGSEA. The CDR3 DNA is TGCAGCGCAAGTAGCGGGGCCGGGGGCACAGATACGCAGTATTTT. Protein: CSASSGAGGTDTQYF.

Comment on this clone: Compared with germline, one end of the junction differs, possibly owing to a read error. The CDR3 protein is CASSPQGALSTGELFF. CDR3 in DNA: TGTGCCAGCTCGCCACAGGGGGCCTTGAGCACCGGGGAGCTGTTTTTT. The chain has TRBV18 and TRBJ2-2; 9 bases are a match to TRBD1. The CDR3 covers 16 residues. Germline lookup yields CDR1 KGHSH and CDR2 LQKENI.

The J gene is TRBJ2-3, the V gene TRBV15; weak D call: TRBD1 (6 bases). The V end was cut by 0 bases, the J end by 5 bases, with 15 bases between. From germline, CDR1 is LNHNV and CDR2 YYDKDF (reference sequence). The length of the CDR3 is 16 residues. For the CDR3, the DNA is TGTGCCACCAGCAGAGATCTGTACAGGGTAAAAGATACGCAGTATTTT. The encoded protein is CATSRDLYRVKDTQYF. Full variable domain (remainder filled in from reference TRBV15 and TRBJ2-3): DAMVIQNPRYQVTQFGKPVTLSCSQTLNHNVMYWYQQKSSQAPKLLFHYYDKDFNNEADTPDNFQSRRPNTSFCFLDIRSPGLGDTAMYLCATSRDLYRVKDTQYFGPGTRLTVL.

The rearrangement uses TRBV3-1 (or the pseudogene TRBV3-2) and TRBJ1-5; 9 bases map to TRBD1. This CDR3 has 14 residues. The V gene end was trimmed by 0 bases and the J gene end by 7 bases; junction bases not matched to a gene: 1. Germline assignment: CDR1 LGHDT and CDR2 YNNKEL (reference sequence). As DNA, the CDR3 is TGTGCCAGCAGCCAAGACACAGGGGGCCAGCCCCAGCATTTT. Translation: CASSQDTGGQPQHF.

This clone was seen a single time. V is TRBV7-9 and J is TRBJ1-2, with 8 bases aligning to TRBD1. Germline V CDR1 and CDR2: SEHNR, FQNEAQ (reference sequence). The CDR3 totals 15 residues. V gave up 3 bases and J gave up 0 bases; unmatched junction bases: 3. CDR3: CASSFDRGPNYGYTF. As DNA, the CDR3 is TGTGCCAGCAGCTTCGACAGGGGACCTAACTATGGCTACACCTTC. Supplemented by reference TRBV7-9 and TRBJ1-2, the full variable domain reads DTGVSQNPRHKITKRGQNVTFRCDPISEHNRLYWYRQTLGQGPEFLTYFQNEAQLEKSRLLSDRFSAERPKGSFSTLEIQRTEQGDSAMYLCASSFDRGPNYGYTFGSGTRLTVV.

The genes are TRBV6-5 and TRBJ2-1; 12 positions match TRBD2. Trimming removed 8 bases from V and 8 bases from J; junction bases left unmatched: 4. The CDR3 covers 13 residues. Germline lookup yields CDR1 MNHEY and CDR2 SVGAGI. The CDR3: CASLPSGRDEQFF. CDR3 sequence (DNA): TGTGCCAGCCTCCCTAGCGGGAGGGATGAGCAGTTCTTC.

The V and J genes are TRBV10-3 and TRBJ1-3; 10 nucleotides agree with TRBD1. This CDR3 contains 15 residues. The trim removed 10 bases at V and 0 bases at J, leaving 6 bases unmatched. The germline gives CDR1 ENHRY, CDR2 SYGVKD. Here the CDR3 reads CATGQGVISGNTIYF. DNA for the CDR3: TGTGCCACTGGACAGGGGGTGATCTCTGGAAACACCATATATTTT.

This chain joins TRBV5-1 and TRBJ2-7; D is perhaps TRBD1 (6 bases). The germline V gene encodes CDR1 SGHRS and CDR2 YFSETQ. The CDR3 is 15 amino acids. Trimming took off 4 bases at V and 3 bases at J, with 17 bases between the two ends. The CDR3 is CASSPAPTGYYEQYF. CDR3 sequence (DNA): TGCGCCAGCAGCCCAGCCCCCACAGGGTACTACGAGCAGTACTTC. The full variable domain, its missing parts supplied by reference TRBV5-1 and TRBJ2-7, is KAGVTQTPRYLIKTRGQQVTLSCSPISGHRSVSWYQQTPGQGLQFLFEYFSETQRNKGNFPGRFSGRQFSNSRSEMNVSTLELGDSALYLCASSPAPTGYYEQYFGPGTRLTVT.

The gene calls are TRBV11-3 and TRBJ1-2; D is ambiguous. The CDR3 is made up of 13 amino acids. The V gene's germline CDR1 is SGHNT and CDR2 YENEEA. Trimming stripped 5 bases from V and 5 bases from J, with 12 bases between. The DNA of the CDR3 is TGTGCCAGCAGCCCCCGGGATACTTATGGCTACACCTTC. Protein product: CASSPRDTYGYTF.

The chain joins TRBV7-8 to TRBJ2-7, with D maybe TRBD1 (5 bases). V dropped 4 bases and J dropped 4 bases, with 23 bases sitting between them. Germline V gene sequence: CDR1 SGHVS, CDR2 FQNEAQ. The CDR3 sequence is 17 residues long. The CDR3 loop reads CASSSRSTVPSQYEQYF. The CDR3 DNA follows: TGTGCCAGCAGCTCCCGCTCGACAGTACCCTCCCAATACGAGCAGTACTTC.

The chain couples TRBV29-1 to TRBJ2-1; a weak D match, TRBD2 (5 bases). The CDR3 runs 11 residues. Trimming pared 4 bases from V and 10 bases from J, leaving 11 bases between. Germline CDR1 and CDR2: SQVTM and ANQGSEA. The CDR3 loop is CSVAPAVEQFF. CDR3 DNA sequence: TGCAGCGTTGCGCCAGCGGTCGAGCAGTTCTTC.

This sequence joins TRBV7-2 and TRBJ1-5; possibly TRBD1 for D (6 bases). The CDR3 covers 15 residues. V gave up 3 bases and J gave up 7 bases, with 16 bases separating them. Looked up from germline, CDR1 is SGHTA and CDR2 is FQGNSA. This chain's CDR3 is CASSFASGTGQPQHF. CDR3 sequence (DNA): TGTGCCAGCAGCTTCGCAAGCGGCACAGGGCAGCCCCAGCATTTT.

The chain joins TRBV5-1 to TRBJ1-5; D might be TRBD1 (5 bases). The V gene's germline CDR1 is SGHRS and CDR2 YFSETQ. Between the trimmed V and J ends, which lost 4 bases and 3 bases, there was a span of 17 bases. This CDR3 comprises 16 residues. The CDR3 DNA reads as TGCGCCAGCAGCAGTGGAGGAGGGGATAACAATCAGCCCCAGCATTTT. It is translated as CASSSGGGDNNQPQHF. Using reference TRBV5-1 and TRBJ1-5 for the parts outside the CDR3, the full variable domain is KAGVTQTPRYLIKTRGQQVTLSCSPISGHRSVSWYQQTPGQGLQFLFEYFSETQRNKGNFPGRFSGRQFSNSRSEMNVSTLELGDSALYLCASSSGGGDNNQPQHFGDGTRLSIL.